The 2 T cell receptor beta chains listed next were all sequenced from one sample in a study of graft-versus-host responses after intestinal transplantation. Investigators treated the graft tissue so that it released intraepithelial and lamina propria lymphocytes. The protocol was immunoSEQ multiplex PCR, while the TCRdb copy is restricted to in-frame clones and leaves out a portion. The sample lists around 16,000 clones; roughly three quarters were seen once. The sequencing here drew on ileum tissue, taken about 460 days after intestinal transplant. The receptors were sampled from a human patient who received an intestinal transplant, so some T cells may come from the graft donor.

CDR3 sequence reads: CASRETGQETQYF. CDR3 sequence (DNA): TGTGCCAGCAGGGAAACAGGGCAAGAGACCCAGTACTTC. The V and J genes are TRBV6-6 and TRBJ2-5; tentatively, D is TRBD1 (6 bases). Between the trimmed V and J ends, which lost 6 bases and 2 bases, there was a span of 10 bases. Germline V CDR1 and CDR2: MNHNY, SVGAGI (reference sequence). The CDR3 contains 13 residues.

The table lists this clone with a few counts. The V call is TRBV18, the J call TRBJ1-4, with a tentative D call TRBD1 (6 bases). The CDR3 is 16 amino acids. Trimming took 5 bases from V and 5 from J, leaving 18 bases between them. The V gene's germline CDR1 is KGHSH and CDR2 LQKENI. This chain's CDR3 is CASSSIPGQDNEKLFF. The CDR3 DNA follows: TGTGCCAGCTCATCTATACCGGGACAAGACAATGAAAAACTGTTTTTT.